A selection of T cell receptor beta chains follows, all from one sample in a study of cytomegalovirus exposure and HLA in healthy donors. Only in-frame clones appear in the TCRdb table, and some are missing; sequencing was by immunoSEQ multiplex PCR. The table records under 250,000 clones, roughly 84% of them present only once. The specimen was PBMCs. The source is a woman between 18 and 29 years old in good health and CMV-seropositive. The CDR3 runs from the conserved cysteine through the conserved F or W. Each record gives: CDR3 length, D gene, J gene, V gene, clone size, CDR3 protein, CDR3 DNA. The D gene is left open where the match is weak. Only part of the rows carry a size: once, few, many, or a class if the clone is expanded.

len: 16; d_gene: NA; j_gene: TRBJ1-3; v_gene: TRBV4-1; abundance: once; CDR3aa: CASSQDRGRLGNTIYF; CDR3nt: TGCGCCAGCAGCCAAGACAGGGGTCGGCTTGGAAACACCATATATTTT
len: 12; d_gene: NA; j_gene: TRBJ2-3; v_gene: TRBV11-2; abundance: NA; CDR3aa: CASSLGADTQYF; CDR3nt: TGTGCCAGCAGCCTAGGAGCAGATACGCAGTATTTT
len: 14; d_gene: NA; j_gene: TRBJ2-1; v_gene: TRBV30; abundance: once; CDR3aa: CAWSLPPGIDEQFF; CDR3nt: TGTGCCTGGAGTCTCCCCCCAGGGATTGATGAGCAGTTCTTC
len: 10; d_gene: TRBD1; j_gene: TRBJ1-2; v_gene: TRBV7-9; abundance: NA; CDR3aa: CAIQGNGYTF; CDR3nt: TGTGCCATACAGGGGAATGGCTACACCTTC
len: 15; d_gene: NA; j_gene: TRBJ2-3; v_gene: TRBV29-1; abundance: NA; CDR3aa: CSVGAGPFRTDTQYF; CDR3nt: TGCAGCGTGGGAGCGGGCCCGTTCCGCACAGATACGCAGTATTTT
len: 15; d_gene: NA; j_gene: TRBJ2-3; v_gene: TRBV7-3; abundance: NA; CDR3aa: CASSVDSASTDTQYF; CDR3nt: TGTGCCAGCAGCGTTGACAGTGCTAGCACAGATACGCAGTATTTT
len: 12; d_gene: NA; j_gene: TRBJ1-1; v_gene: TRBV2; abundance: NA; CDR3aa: CASSDAGTEAFF; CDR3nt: TGTGCCAGCAGTGATGCGGGAACTGAAGCTTTCTTT
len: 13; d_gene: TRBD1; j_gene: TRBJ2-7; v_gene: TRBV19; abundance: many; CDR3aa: CASSTGTVYEQYF; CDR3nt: TGTGCCAGTAGTACCGGGACAGTCTACGAGCAGTACTTC
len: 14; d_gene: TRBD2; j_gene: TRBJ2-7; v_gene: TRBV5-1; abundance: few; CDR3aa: CASSRTGGSYEQYF; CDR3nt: TGCGCCAGCAGCCGAACGGGAGGCTCCTACGAGCAGTACTTC
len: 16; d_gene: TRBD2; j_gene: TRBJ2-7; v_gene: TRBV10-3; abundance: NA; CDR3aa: CAISAPGLAVGYEQYF; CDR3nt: TGTGCCATCAGTGCTCCGGGACTAGCGGTGGGTTACGAGCAGTACTTC
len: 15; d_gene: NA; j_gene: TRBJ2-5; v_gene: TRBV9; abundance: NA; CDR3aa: CASSVGVRPQETQYF; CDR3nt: TGTGCCAGCAGCGTAGGGGTCAGGCCCCAAGAGACCCAGTACTTC
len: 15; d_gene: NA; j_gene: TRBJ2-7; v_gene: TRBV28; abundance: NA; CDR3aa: CASSPVRDRRGEQYF; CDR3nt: TGTGCCAGCAGTCCCGTGCGGGACCGTCGGGGGGAGCAGTACTTC
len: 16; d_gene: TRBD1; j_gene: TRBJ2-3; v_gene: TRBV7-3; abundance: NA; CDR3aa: CASSPQGALSTDTQYF; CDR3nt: TGTGCCAGCAGCCCACAGGGGGCGCTGAGCACAGATACGCAGTATTTT
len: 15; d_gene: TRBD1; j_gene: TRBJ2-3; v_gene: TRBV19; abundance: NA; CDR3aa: CASSPGDSLTDTQYF; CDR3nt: TGTGCCAGTAGTCCCGGGGACAGCCTCACAGATACGCAGTATTTT
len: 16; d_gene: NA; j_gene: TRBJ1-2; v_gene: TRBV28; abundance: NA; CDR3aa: CASSLADAGANYGYTF; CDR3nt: TGTGCCAGCAGCCTTGCCGATGCCGGAGCTAACTATGGCTACACCTTC
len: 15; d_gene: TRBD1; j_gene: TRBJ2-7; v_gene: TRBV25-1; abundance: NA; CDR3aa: CASSGGQGVTYEQYF; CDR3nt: TGTGCCAGCAGTGGTGGACAGGGGGTTACCTACGAGCAGTACTTC
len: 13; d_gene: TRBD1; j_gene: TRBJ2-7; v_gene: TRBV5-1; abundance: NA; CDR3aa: CASSHPDRGEQYF; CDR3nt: TGCGCCAGCAGCCACCCGGACAGGGGCGAGCAGTACTTC
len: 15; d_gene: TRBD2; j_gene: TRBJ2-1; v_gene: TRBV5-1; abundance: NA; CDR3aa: CASSLVSGSYNEQFF; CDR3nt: TGCGCCAGCAGCTTGGTTAGCGGGAGTTACAATGAGCAGTTCTTC
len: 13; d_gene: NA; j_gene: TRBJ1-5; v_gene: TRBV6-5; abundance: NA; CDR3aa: CASSEVKDQPQHF; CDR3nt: TGTGCCAGCAGTGAGGTCAAAGATCAGCCCCAGCATTTT
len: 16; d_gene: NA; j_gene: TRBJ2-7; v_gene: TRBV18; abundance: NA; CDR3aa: CASSPLGGGSSYEQYF; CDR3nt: TGTGCCAGCTCTCCACTGGGGGGCGGGAGCTCCTACGAGCAGTACTTC
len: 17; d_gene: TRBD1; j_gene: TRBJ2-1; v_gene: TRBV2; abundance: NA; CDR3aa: CASSRLPGQGAYNEQFF; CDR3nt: TGTGCCAGCAGTCGACTACCGGGACAGGGGGCCTACAATGAGCAGTTCTTC
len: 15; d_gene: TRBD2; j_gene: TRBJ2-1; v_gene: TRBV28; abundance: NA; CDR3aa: CASSTLTAGTSEQFF; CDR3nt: TGTGCCAGCAGCACTCTCACCGCAGGGACTAGCGAGCAGTTCTTC
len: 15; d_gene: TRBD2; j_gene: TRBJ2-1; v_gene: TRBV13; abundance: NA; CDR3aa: CASSQGLAGYNEQFF; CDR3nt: TGTGCCAGCAGCCAGGGACTAGCGGGATACAATGAGCAGTTCTTC
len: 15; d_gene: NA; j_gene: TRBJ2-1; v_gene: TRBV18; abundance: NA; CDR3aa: CASSPPTTRKESQFF; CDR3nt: TGTGCCAGCTCACCACCTACTACCCGGAAGGAGTCGCAGTTCTTC
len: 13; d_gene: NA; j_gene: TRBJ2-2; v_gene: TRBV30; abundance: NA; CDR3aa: CAWSVLNTGELFF; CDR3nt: TGTGCCTGGAGTGTACTCAACACCGGGGAGCTGTTTTTT
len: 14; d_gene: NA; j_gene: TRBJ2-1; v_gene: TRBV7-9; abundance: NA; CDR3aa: CASSLYQGKGEQFF; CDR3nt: TGTGCCAGCAGCTTATATCAGGGTAAGGGTGAGCAGTTCTTC
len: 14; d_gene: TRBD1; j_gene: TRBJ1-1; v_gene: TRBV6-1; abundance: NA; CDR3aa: CASSERTGPGDAFF; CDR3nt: TGTGCCAGCAGTGAACGGACAGGGCCGGGGGATGCTTTCTTT
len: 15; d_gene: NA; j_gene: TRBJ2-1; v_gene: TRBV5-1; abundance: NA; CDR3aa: CASSLEVRAYDEQFF; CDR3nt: TGCGCCAGCAGCTTGGAAGTTAGAGCCTACGATGAGCAGTTCTTC
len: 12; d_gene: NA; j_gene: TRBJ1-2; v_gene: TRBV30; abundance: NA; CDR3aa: CAWSAGEDGYTF; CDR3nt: TGTGCCTGGAGTGCGGGTGAGGATGGCTACACCTTC
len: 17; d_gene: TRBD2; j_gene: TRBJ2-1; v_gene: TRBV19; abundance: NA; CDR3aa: CASSIGRGRTGWDEQFF; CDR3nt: TGTGCCAGTAGTATCGGTCGCGGGAGGACCGGCTGGGATGAGCAGTTCTTC
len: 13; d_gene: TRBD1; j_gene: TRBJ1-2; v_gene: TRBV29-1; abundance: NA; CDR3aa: CSVGQGIDYGYTF; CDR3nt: TGCAGCGTCGGACAGGGGATCGACTATGGCTACACCTTC